These 5 T cell receptor beta chains originate from one sample sequenced in a study of cytomegalovirus exposure and HLA in healthy donors. The PCR had 60 Vbeta and 13 Jbeta primers. Produced via immunoSEQ multiplex PCR; TCRdb's table is partial and in-frame only. The data contain hundreds of thousands of clones, around 80% of them seen just once; the ten biggest clones take up around 0.44%. The sample taken for sequencing was PBMCs. The receptors come from a boy aged 5-17 years in good health and CMV-seronegative.

The chain employs TRBV27 and TRBJ1-2; 10 positions match TRBD1. The V segment lost 4 bases and the J segment 4 bases; nucleotides outside the gene matches: 9. The CDR3 covers 16 residues. CDR1 MNHEY and CDR2 SMNVEV come from the germline V gene (reference sequence). CDR3 residues: CASSSGTGAFFYGYTF. The CDR3 region has the DNA TGTGCCAGCAGTTCCGGGACAGGGGCGTTTTTCTATGGCTACACCTTC.

In the case of this clone: One end of the junction does not line up with germline, which may come from a read error. This chain connects TRBV5-4 to TRBJ1-1; 9 bases are shared with TRBD1. Looked up from germline, CDR1 is SGHNT and CDR2 is YYREEE (reference sequence). The CDR3 totals 14 residues. The CDR3 region has the DNA TGTGCCAGCAGTTTGGACAGGGGAGTGACTGAAGCTTTCTTT. This gives the protein CASSLDRGVTEAFF.

The gene calls are TRBV7-9 and TRBJ1-2; 8 nucleotides line up with TRBD1. The ends lost 3 bases at V and 6 bases at J; junction bases unmatched: 3. The CDR3 runs to 13 residues. The germline CDR1 and CDR2 sequences are SEHNR and FQNEAQ (reference sequence). The CDR3 nucleotides are TGTGCCAGCAGCTTGGCAGGGGGCAATGGCTACACCTTC. The encoded protein is CASSLAGGNGYTF.

Of note for this clone: The identical CDR3 is also encoded by other nucleotide sequences in the sample. The V and J genes are TRBV5-6 and TRBJ2-2; a possible D gene is TRBD1 (6 bases). The CDR3 has 16 amino acids. Germline V CDR1 and CDR2: SGHDT, YYEEEE. V was trimmed by 4 bases and J by 2 bases, leaving 15 bases between them. This chain's CDR3 is CASSTGQRPNTGELFF. The CDR3 bases are TGTGCCAGCAGCACAGGACAGAGGCCTAACACCGGGGAGCTGTTTTTT.

The CDR3 protein is CASSFGTAPNYGYTF. The DNA of the CDR3 is TGCGCCAGCAGCTTCGGGACAGCCCCTAACTATGGCTACACCTTC. The chain links TRBV5-1 to TRBJ1-2, with 7 nucleotides matching TRBD1. The trim removed 2 bases at V and 0 bases at J, leaving 4 bases unmatched. The CDR3 extends over 15 amino acids. Germline CDR1 and CDR2: SGHRS and YFSETQ.